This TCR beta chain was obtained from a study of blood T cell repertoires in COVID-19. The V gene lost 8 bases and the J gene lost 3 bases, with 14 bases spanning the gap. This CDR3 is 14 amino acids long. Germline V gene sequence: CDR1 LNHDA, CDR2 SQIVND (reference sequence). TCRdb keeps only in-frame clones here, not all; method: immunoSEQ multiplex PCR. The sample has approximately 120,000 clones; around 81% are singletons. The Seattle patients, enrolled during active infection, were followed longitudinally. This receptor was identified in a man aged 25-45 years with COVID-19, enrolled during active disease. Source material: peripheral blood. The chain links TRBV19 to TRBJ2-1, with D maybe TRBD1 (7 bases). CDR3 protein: CASGGGSIYNEQFF. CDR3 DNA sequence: TGTGCCAGTGGAGGGGGCTCCATCTACAATGAGCAGTTCTTC.